One and the same sample provided the 11 T cell receptor beta chains below, sequenced in a study of post-analysis software for immune sequencing data. Study outcomes and limitations: Higher frequency in patients than in controls was seen for about five TRBV segments, with TRBV5-6, TRBV5-1 and TRBV20-1 among them.

TCR beta cDNA libraries included unique molecular identifiers. TCRdb re-called the PCR reads with MiXCR, one entry per CDR3 protein. The sample lists about 770,000 distinct CDR3 sequences, around 46% occurring once. Their recognized antigens are unknown. Sequenced input: blood. The receptors were sampled from a girl between 5 and 17 years old with multiple sclerosis.

This clonotype was found a few times. The chain combines TRBV27 with TRBJ2-1, with 11 bases identical to TRBD2. V lost 5 bases to trimming and J lost 8 bases; unmatched junction nucleotides: 11. Germline V lookup: CDR1 MNHEY, CDR2 SMNVEV (reference sequence). This CDR3 comprises 16 residues. CDR3 protein: CASSPTGTSGWDEQFF. The CDR3, as DNA: TGTGCCAGCAGTCCAACCGGGACTAGCGGCTGGGATGAGCAGTTCTTC.

The V gene is TRBV12-3 or TRBV12-4, the J gene TRBJ2-5; 10 nucleotides match TRBD1. J lost 5 bases, V lost 7 bases, and 7 bases had no gene match. There are 14 residues in the CDR3. The CDR3 loop reads CASISTGGSETQYF. For the CDR3, the DNA is TGTGCCAGCATCTCGACAGGGGGCTCTGAGACCCAGTACTTC.

The CDR3 sequence is CASSSHHEQFF. The CDR3 nucleotides read TGCGCCAGCAGCTCACACCATGAGCAGTTCTTC. This chain joins TRBV5-1 and TRBJ2-1; D is uncertain. Trimming removed 3 bases at V and 8 bases at J, with 6 bases between. Germline lookup yields CDR1 SGHRS and CDR2 YFSETQ. The CDR3 extends over 11 amino acids.

In the case of this clonotype: The junction departs from germline at one end; a sequencing error may be responsible. The chain is built from TRBV4-3 and TRBJ2-3, with TRBD2 matching 9 bases. The CDR3 has 20 residues. Germline CDR1 LGHNA, CDR2 YSLEER. CDR3 sequence: CASSRSRPAGGLISTDTQDF. The CDR3, as DNA: TGCGCCAGCAGTCGCAGTCGACCAGCGGGGGGCCTAATCAGCACAGATACGCAGGATTTT.

The chain recombines TRBV7-8 with TRBJ2-1; 14 bases are a match to TRBD2. The germline V gene has CDR1 SGHVS and CDR2 FQNEAQ. J lost 0 bases, V lost 2 bases, and 12 bases had no gene match. This CDR3 has 21 residues. This chain's CDR3 is CASSLTVGTSGSWGSYNEQFF. The CDR3 nucleotides are TGTGCCAGCAGCTTAACGGTGGGGACTAGCGGGAGTTGGGGCTCCTACAATGAGCAGTTCTTC. The variable domain in full, with the rest retrieved from reference TRBV7-8 and TRBJ2-1, is GAGVSQSPRYKVAKRGQDVALRCDPISGHVSLFWYQQALGQGPEFLTYFQNEAQLDKSGLPSDRFFAERPEGSVSTLKIQRTQQEDSAVYLCASSLTVGTSGSWGSYNEQFFGPGTRLTVL.

This clonotype appeared a few times. The rearrangement links TRBV24-1 to TRBJ2-1; D gene unclear. V lost 4 bases, J lost 2 bases, and 14 bases lay in between. This CDR3 has 16 residues. Per the germline V gene, CDR1 is KGHDR and CDR2 is SFDVKD. Here the CDR3 reads CATSDPSGGTYNEQFF. CDR3 DNA: TGTGCCACCAGTGACCCCTCGGGCGGAACCTACAATGAGCAGTTCTTC.

Here the CDR3 reads CASSSRDREYQNIQYF. Here the CDR3 DNA reads TGTGCCAGCAGTTCCCGGGACAGGGAGTACCAAAACATTCAGTACTTC. The chain uses TRBV12-3 or TRBV12-4 and TRBJ2-4, with 9 bases that match TRBD1. This CDR3 spans 16 amino acids. V trimming: 4 bases; J trimming: 5 bases; junction bases outside the gene matches: 9.

This chain uses TRBV6-1 with TRBJ1-6; the D is unclear. The CDR3 is 15 residues long. Trimming took off 6 bases at V and 9 bases at J, with 18 bases between the two ends. CDR1 is MNHNS, CDR2 SASEGT, per germline. The CDR3, as DNA: TGTGCCAGCAGCATGAACCCCGGCGAGGCTTCACCCCTCCACTTT. It codes for CASSMNPGEASPLHF.

The chain is built from TRBV6-1 and TRBJ1-1; 7 nucleotides align to TRBD1. After removal of 2 bases from V and 6 bases from J, the junction contained 6 bases not matched to a gene. The CDR3 contains 14 residues. Germline loops: CDR1 MNHNS, CDR2 SASEGT. In DNA, the CDR3 is TGTGCCAGCAGTGAAAGACCAGGGGGGCCTGAAGCTTTCTTT. Protein product: CASSERPGGPEAFF.

This clonotype has only a few counts. This chain joins TRBV11-2 and TRBJ1-2; the match to TRBD1 covers 8 bases. This CDR3 region has 16 residues. From germline, CDR1 is SGHAT and CDR2 FQNNGV. J gave up 0 bases and V 5 bases, and 8 bases lay outside the gene matches. The CDR3 sequence is CASSTRKDRANYGYTF. In DNA, the CDR3 is TGTGCCAGCAGCACCCGCAAGGACAGGGCTAACTATGGCTACACCTTC.

The chain joins TRBV9 to TRBJ2-7; maybe TRBD2 (5 bases). V gave up 4 bases and J gave up 3 bases, with 14 bases separating them. CDR1 is SGDLS and CDR2 is YYNGEE in the germline V gene. This CDR3 region has 14 residues. CDR3 region: CASSRQDSYYEQYF. The CDR3 DNA follows: TGTGCCAGCAGCAGGCAGGACTCGTACTACGAGCAGTACTTC.